A selection of T cell receptor beta chains follows, all from one sample in a study of T cell responses to AZD1222 COVID-19 vaccine. Clones were sequenced by immunoSEQ multiplex PCR, and TCRdb holds only the in-frame ones, with some missing. The sample shows some 150,000 clones, roughly 90% of them seen only once. Specimen: peripheral blood, collected on day 0 of AZD1222 vaccination. All receptors derive from an adult in good health. Both conserved end residues are part of each CDR3. Fields, in order: D gene, clone size, J gene, V gene, CDR3 protein, CDR3 DNA. The D gene is left open where the match is weak. Only some rows state a clone size, as once, few, many or a class for expanded clones.

d_gene: TRBD1; abundance: .; j_gene: TRBJ2-4; v_gene: TRBV28; CDR3aa: CASSFEGATKNIQYF; CDR3nt: TGTGCCAGCAGTTTTGAGGGGGCAACCAAAAACATTCAGTACTTC
d_gene: TRBD2; abundance: once; j_gene: TRBJ2-1; v_gene: TRBV7-2; CDR3aa: CASSPSGGLYNEQFF; CDR3nt: TGTGCCAGCAGCCCTAGCGGGGGCCTTTACAATGAGCAGTTCTTC
d_gene: TRBD1; abundance: .; j_gene: TRBJ2-2; v_gene: TRBV5-1; CDR3aa: CASSPFGGQGASGELFF; CDR3nt: TGCGCCAGCAGCCCATTCGGGGGACAGGGGGCATCTGGGGAGCTGTTTTTT
d_gene: .; abundance: .; j_gene: TRBJ1-1; v_gene: TRBV4-1; CDR3aa: CASSHADYRAEAFF; CDR3nt: TGCGCCAGCAGCCACGCAGACTACCGGGCGGAAGCTTTCTTT
d_gene: .; abundance: once; j_gene: TRBJ2-6; v_gene: TRBV10-2; CDR3aa: CASSESGSGANVLTF; CDR3nt: TGCGCCAGCAGTGAGTCTGGGTCTGGGGCCAACGTCCTGACTTTC
d_gene: .; abundance: .; j_gene: TRBJ1-2; v_gene: TRBV18; CDR3aa: CASSPWDFYGYTF; CDR3nt: TGTGCCAGCTCACCATGGGATTTCTATGGCTACACCTTC
d_gene: .; abundance: .; j_gene: TRBJ2-2; v_gene: TRBV30; CDR3aa: CAWIRDLRTGELFF; CDR3nt: TGTGCCTGGATAAGGGACTTGCGCACCGGGGAGCTGTTTTTT
d_gene: .; abundance: .; j_gene: TRBJ1-6; v_gene: TRBV19; CDR3aa: CASSIGPGNSPLHF; CDR3nt: TGTGCCAGTAGTATAGGTCCAGGGAATTCACCCCTCCACTTT
d_gene: TRBD2; abundance: .; j_gene: TRBJ2-5; v_gene: TRBV6-6; CDR3aa: CASRAGGETQYF; CDR3nt: TGTGCCAGCAGGGCGGGGGGCGAGACCCAGTACTTC
d_gene: .; abundance: .; j_gene: TRBJ2-7; v_gene: TRBV7-2; CDR3aa: CASSLARRHEQYF; CDR3nt: TGTGCCAGCAGCTTAGCGCGCAGACACGAGCAGTACTTC
d_gene: .; abundance: .; j_gene: TRBJ1-2; v_gene: TRBV6-5; CDR3aa: CASKYREANYGYTF; CDR3nt: TGTGCCAGCAAGTACAGGGAGGCTAACTATGGCTACACCTTC
d_gene: .; abundance: .; j_gene: TRBJ1-5; v_gene: TRBV6-1; CDR3aa: CASSESRENQPQHF; CDR3nt: TGTGCCAGCAGTGAAAGCAGGGAAAATCAGCCCCAGCATTTT
d_gene: TRBD1; abundance: few; j_gene: TRBJ2-7; v_gene: TRBV5-1; CDR3aa: CASSLVSGQGAGEQYF; CDR3nt: TGCGCCAGCAGCTTGGTTTCGGGACAGGGGGCAGGTGAGCAGTACTTC
d_gene: TRBD2; abundance: .; j_gene: TRBJ2-1; v_gene: TRBV4-2; CDR3aa: CASSVAGTSPFNEQFF; CDR3nt: TGTGCCAGCAGCGTAGCCGGGACTAGCCCGTTCAATGAGCAGTTCTTC
d_gene: .; abundance: few; j_gene: TRBJ2-1; v_gene: TRBV15; CDR3aa: CATSRDEDEQFF; CDR3nt: TGTGCCACCAGCAGAGATGAGGATGAGCAGTTCTTC
d_gene: TRBD1; abundance: .; j_gene: TRBJ1-2; v_gene: TRBV11-2; CDR3aa: CASSLVVGTGVLYGYTF; CDR3nt: TGTGCCAGCAGCTTAGTGGTCGGGACAGGGGTCCTCTATGGCTACACCTTC
d_gene: .; abundance: .; j_gene: TRBJ1-5; v_gene: TRBV28; CDR3aa: CASSTNNQPQHF; CDR3nt: TGTGCCAGCAGTACCAACAATCAGCCCCAGCATTTT
d_gene: TRBD2; abundance: .; j_gene: TRBJ2-1; v_gene: TRBV5-5; CDR3aa: CASSLGRGRAGEQFF; CDR3nt: TGTGCCAGCAGCTTGGGTCGCGGGAGGGCCGGTGAGCAGTTCTTC
d_gene: TRBD1; abundance: .; j_gene: TRBJ2-2; v_gene: TRBV3-1/TRBV3-2; CDR3aa: CASSQDRGQGRLNTGELFF; CDR3nt: TGTGCCAGCAGCCAAGATCGTGGACAGGGTCGCCTGAACACCGGGGAGCTGTTTTTT
d_gene: .; abundance: .; j_gene: TRBJ2-2; v_gene: TRBV11-3; CDR3aa: CASSSRTANTGELFF; CDR3nt: TGTGCCAGCAGCTCACGGACAGCGAACACCGGGGAGCTGTTTTTT
d_gene: .; abundance: .; j_gene: TRBJ1-4; v_gene: TRBV3-1/TRBV3-2; CDR3aa: CASSLRGQSEKLFF; CDR3nt: TGTGCCAGCAGCCTCCGGGGTCAGAGCGAAAAACTGTTTTTT
d_gene: .; abundance: once; j_gene: TRBJ1-2; v_gene: TRBV29-1; CDR3aa: CSVWGYGGYTF; CDR3nt: TGCAGCGTTTGGGGTTATGGGGGCTACACCTTC
d_gene: .; abundance: .; j_gene: TRBJ2-7; v_gene: TRBV6-5; CDR3aa: CASSYPQKGSYEQYF; CDR3nt: TGTGCCAGCAGTTACCCGCAGAAGGGCTCCTACGAGCAGTACTTC
d_gene: .; abundance: .; j_gene: TRBJ2-1; v_gene: TRBV19; CDR3aa: CASSIGVSNEQFF; CDR3nt: TGTGCCAGTAGTATAGGGGTGAGCAATGAGCAGTTCTTC
d_gene: .; abundance: once; j_gene: TRBJ2-1; v_gene: TRBV5-4; CDR3aa: CASSTSSYNEQFF; CDR3nt: TGTGCCAGCAGTACTAGCTCCTACAATGAGCAGTTCTTC
d_gene: TRBD2; abundance: .; j_gene: TRBJ2-7; v_gene: TRBV6-5; CDR3aa: CASSYFYGLGAGEQYF; CDR3nt: TGTGCCAGCAGTTACTTTTACGGACTAGGGGCGGGAGAGCAGTACTTC
d_gene: TRBD2; abundance: .; j_gene: TRBJ2-3; v_gene: TRBV30; CDR3aa: CAWQGLDGGTDTQYF; CDR3nt: TGTGCCTGGCAGGGACTAGACGGGGGCACAGATACGCAGTATTTT
d_gene: .; abundance: .; j_gene: TRBJ2-1; v_gene: TRBV7-9; CDR3aa: CASSPLNQGGEQFF; CDR3nt: TGTGCCAGCAGCCCATTGAACCAAGGTGGTGAGCAGTTCTTC
d_gene: .; abundance: .; j_gene: TRBJ2-1; v_gene: TRBV6-5; CDR3aa: CASSRGRLYEQFF; CDR3nt: TGTGCCAGCAGCAGGGGACGCCTATATGAGCAGTTCTTC
d_gene: TRBD1; abundance: once; j_gene: TRBJ2-7; v_gene: TRBV4-2; CDR3aa: CASSQAGTGVYEQYF; CDR3nt: TGTGCCAGCAGCCAAGCCGGGACAGGGGTCTACGAGCAGTACTTC
d_gene: TRBD1; abundance: .; j_gene: TRBJ2-3; v_gene: TRBV6-4; CDR3aa: CASSRDSLPDTQYF; CDR3nt: TGTGCCAGCAGTCGGGACAGCCTCCCAGATACGCAGTATTTT
d_gene: TRBD1; abundance: .; j_gene: TRBJ1-5; v_gene: TRBV6-5; CDR3aa: CASSWGQGRNQPQHF; CDR3nt: TGTGCCAGCAGCTGGGGACAGGGTCGGAATCAGCCCCAGCATTTT
d_gene: .; abundance: .; j_gene: TRBJ2-4; v_gene: TRBV19; CDR3aa: CASSIVSVGAKNIQYF; CDR3nt: TGTGCCAGTAGTATCGTGTCGGTGGGAGCCAAAAACATTCAGTACTTC
d_gene: TRBD1; abundance: .; j_gene: TRBJ2-3; v_gene: TRBV7-9; CDR3aa: CASSLAYYNRGRGTDTQYF; CDR3nt: TGTGCCAGCAGCTTAGCGTACTACAACAGGGGGCGCGGGACAGATACGCAGTATTTT
d_gene: TRBD1; abundance: .; j_gene: TRBJ1-1; v_gene: TRBV5-4; CDR3aa: CASNKDRGDTEAFF; CDR3nt: TGTGCCAGCAACAAGGACAGGGGTGACACTGAAGCTTTCTTT
d_gene: .; abundance: .; j_gene: TRBJ1-2; v_gene: TRBV5-4; CDR3aa: CASSANYGYTF; CDR3nt: TGTGCCAGCAGCGCGAACTATGGCTACACCTTC
d_gene: .; abundance: few; j_gene: TRBJ2-3; v_gene: TRBV27; CDR3aa: CASSLGWGVPTDTQYF; CDR3nt: TGTGCCAGCAGTCTAGGTTGGGGGGTCCCCACAGATACGCAGTATTTT
d_gene: .; abundance: .; j_gene: TRBJ1-2; v_gene: TRBV6-1; CDR3aa: CASSEQGENYGYTF; CDR3nt: TGTGCCAGCAGTGAACAGGGAGAAAACTATGGCTACACCTTC
d_gene: .; abundance: few; j_gene: TRBJ1-3; v_gene: TRBV7-2; CDR3aa: CASSLTASGNTIYF; CDR3nt: TGTGCCAGCAGCTTAACGGCTTCTGGAAACACCATATATTTT
d_gene: TRBD2; abundance: few; j_gene: TRBJ2-7; v_gene: TRBV7-7; CDR3aa: CASSLAGGSEQYF; CDR3nt: TGTGCTAGCAGCTTAGCGGGGGGAAGCGAGCAGTACTTC
d_gene: TRBD1; abundance: .; j_gene: TRBJ2-2; v_gene: TRBV7-9; CDR3aa: CASSEKTGGARIGTGELFF; CDR3nt: TGTGCCAGCAGCGAAAAGACAGGGGGCGCCCGAATCGGGACCGGGGAGCTGTTTTTT
d_gene: TRBD1; abundance: .; j_gene: TRBJ1-1; v_gene: TRBV5-1; CDR3aa: CASRPDRGHTEAFF; CDR3nt: TGCGCCAGCAGACCGGACAGGGGGCACACTGAAGCTTTCTTT
d_gene: .; abundance: .; j_gene: TRBJ2-7; v_gene: TRBV7-6; CDR3aa: CASSNMMREGGSYEQYF; CDR3nt: TGTGCCAGCAGCAATATGATGCGTGAGGGCGGCTCCTACGAGCAGTACTTC
d_gene: .; abundance: once; j_gene: TRBJ1-1; v_gene: TRBV5-5; CDR3aa: CASSSTSQGQSEAFF; CDR3nt: TGTGCCAGCAGCTCGACGTCCCAGGGGCAGAGTGAAGCTTTCTTT
d_gene: TRBD1; abundance: .; j_gene: TRBJ2-7; v_gene: TRBV28; CDR3aa: CASSLGGTGGYEQYF; CDR3nt: TGTGCCAGCAGTTTAGGGGGGACAGGGGGCTACGAGCAGTACTTC
d_gene: .; abundance: .; j_gene: TRBJ2-2; v_gene: TRBV12-3/TRBV12-4; CDR3aa: CASSQRQTGELFF; CDR3nt: TGTGCCAGCAGCCAACGACAGACCGGGGAGCTGTTTTTT
d_gene: .; abundance: .; j_gene: TRBJ2-5; v_gene: TRBV28; CDR3aa: CASSLQWETQYF; CDR3nt: TGTGCCAGCAGTTTACAGTGGGAGACCCAGTACTTC
d_gene: .; abundance: .; j_gene: TRBJ1-6; v_gene: TRBV6-1; CDR3aa: CASSEVVRGSPLHF; CDR3nt: TGTGCCAGCAGTGAAGTGGTCAGGGGTTCACCCCTCCACTTT
d_gene: .; abundance: .; j_gene: TRBJ2-7; v_gene: TRBV4-1; CDR3aa: CASSRAPYHEQYF; CDR3nt: TGCGCCAGCAGCCGGGCTCCTTACCACGAGCAGTACTTC
d_gene: TRBD2; abundance: .; j_gene: TRBJ2-2; v_gene: TRBV9; CDR3aa: CASSGTSGGPTGELFF; CDR3nt: TGTGCCAGCAGCGGGACTAGCGGGGGGCCCACCGGGGAGCTGTTTTTT
d_gene: .; abundance: .; j_gene: TRBJ1-1; v_gene: TRBV29-1; CDR3aa: CSVVFDYRGEAFF; CDR3nt: TGCAGCGTTGTTTTCGATTATAGGGGTGAAGCTTTCTTT
d_gene: .; abundance: .; j_gene: TRBJ1-1; v_gene: TRBV4-1; CDR3aa: CASSLIEGFTEAFF; CDR3nt: TGCGCCAGCAGCCTCATTGAGGGGTTCACTGAAGCTTTCTTT
d_gene: .; abundance: .; j_gene: TRBJ1-1; v_gene: TRBV29-1; CDR3aa: CSVVQVPNTEAFF; CDR3nt: TGCAGCGTTGTACAGGTGCCGAACACTGAAGCTTTCTTT
d_gene: TRBD1; abundance: .; j_gene: TRBJ2-7; v_gene: TRBV7-2; CDR3aa: CASSLAQDRGPEQYF; CDR3nt: TGTGCCAGCAGCTTAGCCCAGGACAGGGGGCCTGAGCAGTACTTC
d_gene: .; abundance: .; j_gene: TRBJ2-1; v_gene: TRBV5-1; CDR3aa: CASSPEVHEQFF; CDR3nt: TGCGCCAGCAGCCCAGAAGTACATGAGCAGTTCTTC
d_gene: .; abundance: .; j_gene: TRBJ1-3; v_gene: TRBV2; CDR3aa: CASSGTSGTIYF; CDR3nt: TGTGCCAGCAGTGGGACTTCGGGCACCATATATTTT
d_gene: .; abundance: .; j_gene: TRBJ1-1; v_gene: TRBV19; CDR3aa: CASRPGNTEAFF; CDR3nt: TGTGCCAGTAGGCCGGGGAACACTGAAGCTTTCTTT
d_gene: .; abundance: .; j_gene: TRBJ1-6; v_gene: TRBV5-4; CDR3aa: CASRSGVVGGSSPLHF; CDR3nt: TGTGCCAGCAGAAGTGGGGTCGTCGGAGGGAGTTCACCCCTCCACTTT
d_gene: .; abundance: .; j_gene: TRBJ2-7; v_gene: TRBV5-1; CDR3aa: CASSLGGLVYEQYF; CDR3nt: TGCGCCAGCAGCTTGGGCGGGCTAGTCTACGAGCAGTACTTC